The 30 T cell receptor beta chains in this list originate from one sample, sequenced in a study of CXCR3-negative and CXCR3-positive naive CD8 T cells. Study-wide results and caveats: More hydrophobic TRB CDR3s occurred in CXCR3-positive than in CXCR3-negative naive cells.

TRB cDNA was prepared as libraries by UMI-labeled 5' RACE. TCRdb re-called the 5' RACE reads and shows each CDR3 protein once, DNA omitted. This listing includes some 99,000 distinct CDR3 sequences. No antigen is known for these receptors. Sequenced sample: naive CXCR3+ CD8+ T cells from blood. Subset indicated: CD45RO-CCR7+CD27+CD95- naive CD8+ T cells expressing CXCR3 (TNR3+). Source of these receptors: a human donor in good health. Some clones in this sample may be carry-over from other donors' samples.

The chain employs TRBV5-6 and TRBJ2-7; TCRdb picks TRBD1, but there is no DNA to check that call. Germline CDR1 is SGHDT and CDR2 is YYEEEE. The CDR3 runs 13 residues. CDR3 sequence: CASSFGSSGQVVF.

V gene TRBV5-6 combines with J gene TRBJ2-2; TCRdb picks TRBD2, but there is no DNA to check that call. CDR1 and CDR2 (germline): SGHDT, YYEEEE. The CDR3 loop spans 19 amino acids. The CDR3 here is CASSLQAWAGGPDTGELFF.

The rearrangement uses TRBV7-9 and TRBJ2-7; TCRdb gives TRBD2 as the D gene, but with no DNA this cannot be confirmed. Germline assignment: CDR1 SEHNR and CDR2 FQNEAQ (reference sequence). This CDR3 spans 16 amino acids. The CDR3 loop reads CASSSGPTSWSDEQYF.

The rearrangement links TRBV12-3 or TRBV12-4 to TRBJ2-7; absent DNA, TCRdb's TRBD1 call cannot be checked. The CDR3 is 13 amino acids. The CDR3 loop is CASSQGQAYEQYF.

The rearrangement joins TRBV5-1 to TRBJ2-7; as DNA is missing, the TRBD2 call by TCRdb cannot be tested. Germline loops: CDR1 SGHRS, CDR2 YFSETQ. This CDR3 region has 14 residues. The CDR3 reads CASSGGLADYEQYF.

The V call is TRBV15, the J call TRBJ2-7. In germline, CDR1 is LNHNV, CDR2 YYDKDF (reference sequence). The length of the CDR3 is 14 residues. The CDR3 is CATSRDQGSNEQYF. The full variable domain, in which reference TRBV15 and TRBJ2-7 provide the parts outside the CDR3, is DAMVIQNPRYQVTQFGKPVTLSCSQTLNHNVMYWYQQKSSQAPKLLFHYYDKDFNNEADTPDNFQSRRPNTSFCFLDIRSPGLGDTAMYLCATSRDQGSNEQYFGPGTRLTVT.

J is TRBJ1-3 and V is TRBV28. CDR3 size: 14 residues. Germline V gene sequence: CDR1 MDHEN, CDR2 SYDVKM. CDR3 region: CASSFRGSGSTIYF.

CDR3 protein: CASSPGTTNQETQYF. The chain is built from TRBV3-1 and TRBJ2-5; TCRdb lists TRBD1, though no DNA is available to test this call. There are 15 residues in the CDR3. CDR1 is LGHDT and CDR2 is YNNKEL in the germline V gene (reference sequence).

The V gene is TRBV19, the J gene TRBJ1-1. Germline V gene data show CDR1 as LNHDA and CDR2 as SQIVND (reference sequence). The CDR3 has 13 amino acids. Here the CDR3 reads CASSMSANTEAFF.

The chain uses TRBV7-9 and TRBJ2-7; the TCRdb D gene call, TRBD2, has no DNA to confirm it. Germline V gives CDR1 SEHNR, CDR2 FQNEAQ (reference sequence). The CDR3 extends over 16 amino acids. The CDR3 here is CANSSKETGSSYEQYF.

The chain's CDR3 is CASSLGSSAEQFF. V and J are TRBV11-2 and TRBJ2-1; with no DNA, the TCRdb D assignment of TRBD1 cannot be verified. Germline V gives CDR1 SGHAT, CDR2 FQNNGV. The CDR3 has 13 residues. Combining the CDR3 with reference TRBV11-2 and TRBJ2-1 gives the whole variable domain EAGVAQSPRYKIIEKRQSVAFWCNPISGHATLYWYQQILGQGPKLLIQFQNNGVVDDSQLPKDRFSAERLKGVDSTLKIQPAKLEDSAVYLCASSLGSSAEQFFGPGTRLTVL.

V and J are TRBV19 and TRBJ2-1. Germline V gene sequence: CDR1 LNHDA, CDR2 SQIVND (reference sequence). The CDR3 is 12 amino acids. The CDR3 loop is CASSMSYNEQFF. Filled out from reference TRBV19 and TRBJ2-1, the complete variable domain reads DGGITQSPKYLFRKEGQNVTLSCEQNLNHDAMYWYRQDPGQGLRLIYYSQIVNDFQKGDIAEGYSVSREKKESFPLTVTSAQKNPTAFYLCASSMSYNEQFFGPGTRLTVL.

The chain combines TRBV27 with TRBJ2-7. Germline values: CDR1 MNHEY, CDR2 SMNVEV (reference sequence). The CDR3 length is 16 residues. CDR3: CASSLSGNRYLNEQYF.

The chain has TRBV11-2 and TRBJ2-1; TCRdb reports TRBD1, a call that lacks DNA to check it against. This CDR3 is 14 amino acids long. Germline CDR1 is SGHAT and CDR2 is FQNNGV. CDR3 amino acids: CASSPTGQFSEQFF.

V is TRBV12-3 or TRBV12-4 and J is TRBJ2-7; TCRdb's D call of TRBD1 is untestable without DNA. The CDR3 has 15 residues. The CDR3 loop reads CASSFGGPPSYEQYF.

This sequence joins TRBV5-1 and TRBJ2-7; lacking DNA, the TRBD2 call made by TCRdb goes unchecked. The CDR3 has 16 residues. Germline CDR1 is SGHRS and CDR2 is YFSETQ. CDR3 residues: CASSFGVAGGSYEQYF.

The genes are TRBV27 and TRBJ2-4; TCRdb outputs TRBD2, but without DNA this stays unchecked. Per germline, CDR1 MNHEY and CDR2 SMNVEV (reference sequence). This CDR3 contains 17 residues. CDR3 loop: CASSQWGTSIAKNIQYF.

The chain uses TRBV18 and TRBJ2-7. CDR3 length: 14 residues. Germline V gene sequence: CDR1 KGHSH, CDR2 LQKENI. This chain's CDR3 is CASSPPTGNYEQYF.

This CDR3 is CASSLSQDRGPSYEQYF. The chain combines TRBV28 with TRBJ2-7; the D call of TRBD1 rests on TCRdb alone, since no DNA is present to check it. The CDR3 sequence is 17 residues long. Germline V lookup: CDR1 MDHEN, CDR2 SYDVKM.

V and J are TRBV18 and TRBJ2-7; the D call of TRBD1 rests on TCRdb alone, since no DNA is present to check it. The CDR3 runs 15 residues. Looked up from germline, CDR1 is KGHSH and CDR2 is LQKENI. The CDR3 sequence is CASSQPGDTAYEQYF. Combining the CDR3 with reference TRBV18 and TRBJ2-7 gives the whole variable domain NAGVMQNPRHLVRRRGQEARLRCSPMKGHSHVYWYRQLPEEGLKFMVYLQKENIIDESGMPKERFSAEFPKEGPSILRIQQVVRGDSAAYFCASSQPGDTAYEQYFGPGTRLTVT.

The chain joins TRBV4-3 to TRBJ2-1; TCRdb selects TRBD2, and the lack of DNA leaves this call unchecked. Germline CDR1 reads LGHNA; CDR2 reads YSLEER. CDR3 length: 17 residues. This CDR3 is CASSQDNLAYSYNEQFF.

The V gene is TRBV20-1, the J gene TRBJ2-7; with no DNA, the TCRdb D assignment of TRBD1 cannot be verified. The CDR3 is 13 amino acids. In germline, CDR1 is DFQATT, CDR2 SNEGSKA (reference sequence). CDR3 amino acids: CSAIKPLDDEQYF.

V is TRBV20-1 and J is TRBJ2-7; there is no DNA to check the TCRdb D call of TRBD1. This CDR3 comprises 13 residues. The V gene's germline CDR1 is DFQATT and CDR2 SNEGSKA (reference sequence). The CDR3: CSVRRTGSYEQYF.

The chain couples TRBV18 to TRBJ2-6; TCRdb's D gene call, TRBD1, goes unchecked for lack of DNA. The CDR3 is 18 amino acids. The germline V gene encodes CDR1 KGHSH and CDR2 LQKENI. The CDR3 region is CASSPGAMYKSGANVLTF.

V and J are TRBV6-4 and TRBJ2-1; no DNA is available, so the TRBD2 call from TCRdb remains unchecked. Germline V gene sequence: CDR1 MRHNA, CDR2 SNTAGT. CDR3 length: 14 amino acids. The CDR3 reads CASSASGTYNEQFF.

The chain has TRBV7-9 and TRBJ2-3; TCRdb calls TRBD2, which cannot be checked without DNA. This CDR3 is 14 amino acids long. Germline CDR1 and CDR2: SEHNR and FQNEAQ (reference sequence). The CDR3 sequence is CASMTSGSPDTQYF.

V is TRBV6-4 and J is TRBJ1-2; TCRdb's D call of TRBD1 is untestable without DNA. The CDR3 is 15 residues long. CDR1 is MRHNA, CDR2 SNTAGT, per germline. The CDR3 is CASSDSAGGFYGYTF.

The chain employs TRBV19 and TRBJ2-1; the TCRdb call, TRBD2, lacks DNA for checking. The CDR3 is 15 residues long. CDR1 and CDR2 (germline): LNHDA, SQIVND (reference sequence). The CDR3 sequence is CASSLGLNIYNEQFF.

The rearrangement joins TRBV15 to TRBJ1-6. The germline CDR1 and CDR2 sequences are LNHNV and YYDKDF (reference sequence). The CDR3 has 18 amino acids. The CDR3 here is CATSRDLRGPDYNSPLHF.

The chain links TRBV28 to TRBJ2-1; TCRdb indicates TRBD2, and absent DNA this call remains unverified. The CDR3 is 15 amino acids. Germline V gives CDR1 MDHEN, CDR2 SYDVKM. This CDR3 is CASSPWREADNEQFF.